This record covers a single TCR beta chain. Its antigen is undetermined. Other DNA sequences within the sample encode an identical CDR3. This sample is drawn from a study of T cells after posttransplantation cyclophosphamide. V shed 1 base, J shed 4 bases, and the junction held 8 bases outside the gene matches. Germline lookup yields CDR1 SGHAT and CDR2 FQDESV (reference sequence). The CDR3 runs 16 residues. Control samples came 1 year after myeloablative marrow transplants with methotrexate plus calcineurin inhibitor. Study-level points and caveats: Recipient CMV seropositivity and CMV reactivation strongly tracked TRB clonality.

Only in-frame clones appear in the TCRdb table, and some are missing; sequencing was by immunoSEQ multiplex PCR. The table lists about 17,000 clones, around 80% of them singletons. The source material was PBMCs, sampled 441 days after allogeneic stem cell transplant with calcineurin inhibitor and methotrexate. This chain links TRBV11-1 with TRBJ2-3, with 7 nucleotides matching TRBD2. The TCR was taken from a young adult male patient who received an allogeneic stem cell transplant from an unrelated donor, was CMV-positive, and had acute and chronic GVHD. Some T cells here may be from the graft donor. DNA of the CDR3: TGTGCCAGCAGCTTAGTTGGGGGAGGGCCGGCAGATACGCAGTATTTT. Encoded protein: CASSLVGGGPADTQYF.